The sequence of this T cell receptor beta chain was determined in a study of sequential checkpoint blockade in melanoma (dated by TCRdb to the late 2010s). For the wider study: Using 1:1 randomization, the trial assigned patients either to first-line nivolumab followed by ipilimumab (arm A) or to ipilimumab followed by nivolumab (arm B). Maintenance nivolumab was given following each of the two trial sequences.

The immunoSEQ Assay was used to immunosequence TCRbeta CDR3 regions from genomic DNA. Before high-throughput sequencing, genomic DNA was amplified using bias-controlled multiplex PCR. The authors' analysis ran thus. To quantify the absolute abundance of each unique TCRbeta CDR3 region, the sequences were collapsed and filtered. Clonality, defined as 1 minus Pielou's evenness, was calculated using only productive rearrangements. A previously published method was used to identify clones with significantly greater frequencies in on-treatment samples than in baseline samples. TCRdb re-hosts the immuneACCESS table, in-frame sequences only. Its copies lack some clones; in the studies checked, an unresolved V gene accounts for under half of them, and the cause for the rest is not known. The DNA gave D and trimming, while V, J and clone size come from that table. A total of 6,100 or so clones appear in this sample, approximately 52% of them only once. The ten top clones hold 25% to 30% of the sample.

Points on this clone: The antigen this receptor binds is unknown. It has no much larger one-base neighbor in the sample; base qualities were not kept.

The sample's treatment or condition, from its label and the paper: randomized to nivolumab then ipilimumab (arm A) or the reverse (arm B). Prior DNA-damaging chemotherapy had not been received by any trial patient. A FACS Aria II flow cytometer was used to sort live CD3+CD8+ cells that were negative for CD19 and CD56 from thawed PBMCs. The samples were obtained from melanoma patients enrolled in CheckMate 064, an open-label, randomized phase II trial testing sequential checkpoint blockade. Peripheral blood mononuclear cells were collected by leukapheresis, purified using Ficoll-Paque, and frozen in human serum containing around 9.8% DMSO. Immediately after sorting, the purity of the sorted blood CD3+CD8+ cells was confirmed to be >98%, and DNA was then extracted. The trim is 7 bases for V and 5 bases for J, with a gap of 21 bases between the germline ends. The CDR3 starts with the cysteine, ends with the phenylalanine, and has 15 residues. CDR3 DNA only is kept here, 45 bases in frame from base 1. CDR1 and CDR2, per the germline V gene, are MDHEN and SYDVKM.

The paper as a whole reports these results and caveats: The response-prediction model combining TCR metrics and mutation burden needs validation in larger, independent patient cohorts.

The V gene is TRBV28 and the J gene is TRBJ2-7; TRBD1 might be the D gene, on 5 matching bases. Material: CD8+ T cells sorted from blood (inferred from file names), obtained from a patient given nivolumab and ipilimumab in sequence. This TCR came from a human patient with melanoma. Some clones in this sample may be carry-over from other donors' samples. The CDR3 region reads CASTPPFIQANEQYF. The nucleotides read TGTGCCAGCACCCCCCCCTTCATACAGGCCAACGAGCAGTACTTC.